The TCR beta chain described here comes from a study of blood T cell repertoires in COVID-19. This clone was picked up a small number of times. Profiled with immunoSEQ multiplex PCR; TCRdb holds only in-frame clones, not every one. The sample carries 400,000 or so clones, over 75% recorded once. Per the germline V gene, CDR1 is WNHNN and CDR2 is SYGVQD (reference sequence). The CDR3 has 14 residues. Germline trimming cut 0 bases from V and 8 bases from J; bases unmatched to any gene: 7. The sample taken for sequencing was PBMCs or T cells enriched from blood (not recorded which). The sequence was collected from a man aged 35-49 years in a cohort exposed to, infected with or recovered from COVID-19 (not recorded which). This chain uses TRBV10-1 with TRBJ2-7; 7 bases line up with TRBD1. The CDR3 region is CASSESTDRVQQYF. The CDR3 DNA is TGCGCCAGCAGTGAGTCCACAGACAGGGTACAGCAGTACTTC.